What follows are 15 T cell receptor beta chains derived from one specimen sequenced in a study of blood T cell repertoires in COVID-19. Measured with immunoSEQ multiplex PCR; TCRdb has only the in-frame clones, and not every one. This table has some 230,000 clones, roughly nine tenths appearing once. The specimen sequenced was PBMCs or T cells enriched from blood (not recorded which). Receptors were obtained from a woman in her late teens or twenties in a cohort exposed to, infected with or recovered from COVID-19 (not recorded which).

This clone has more than one count but fewer than ten. The chain employs TRBV18 and TRBJ2-2, with D hard to call. The germline CDR1 and CDR2 sequences are KGHSH and LQKENI. The germline V and J ends were trimmed by 10 bases and 3 bases, with 15 bases remaining between them. This CDR3 is 14 amino acids long. CDR3 sequence reads: CANSGAGDTGELFF. CDR3 DNA: TGTGCCAACTCTGGAGCTGGCGACACCGGGGAGCTGTTTTTT.

The rearrangement links TRBV7-9 to TRBJ1-1; maybe TRBD1 (6 bases). This CDR3 is built from 17 residues. Trimming pared 5 bases from V and 3 bases from J, leaving 22 bases between. The germline gives CDR1 SEHNR, CDR2 FQNEAQ (reference sequence). CDR3 sequence reads: CASSRYTITGYDTEAFF. In DNA form, the CDR3 reads TGTGCCAGCAGCCGATATACTATAACAGGGTATGACACTGAAGCTTTCTTT.

This clone appeared a few times. This sequence joins TRBV11-3 and TRBJ2-7; D gene uncertain. V dropped 0 bases and J dropped 3 bases, with 12 bases sitting between them. This CDR3 comprises 15 residues. The germline V gene has CDR1 SGHNT and CDR2 YENEEA. This CDR3 is CASSLEETYLYEQYF. The CDR3 DNA reads TGTGCCAGCAGCTTAGAAGAGACATACCTCTACGAGCAGTACTTC.

The gene calls are TRBV18 and TRBJ2-1; TRBD2 matches 7 bases. The CDR3 extends over 16 amino acids. Germline trimming cut 3 bases from V and 8 bases from J; bases unmatched to any gene: 13. Germline V lookup: CDR1 KGHSH, CDR2 LQKENI. This CDR3 reads CASSPGGTTLHDEQFF. Here the CDR3 DNA reads TGTGCCAGCTCACCGGGCGGGACTACCCTACACGATGAGCAGTTCTTC.

The chain has TRBV19 and TRBJ1-3; weak D call: TRBD1 (5 bases). This CDR3 region has 14 residues. CDR1 LNHDA and CDR2 SQIVND come from the germline V gene (reference sequence). The ends were cut back, 5 bases at V and 1 base at J, with 9 bases in the middle. For the CDR3, the DNA is TGTGCCAGTAGTTTCCAGGGATCTGGAAACACCATATATTTT. It codes for CASSFQGSGNTIYF. Filled out from reference TRBV19 and TRBJ1-3, the complete variable domain reads DGGITQSPKYLFRKEGQNVTLSCEQNLNHDAMYWYRQDPGQGLRLIYYSQIVNDFQKGDIAEGYSVSREKKESFPLTVTSAQKNPTAFYLCASSFQGSGNTIYFGEGSWLTVV.

CDR3 region: CASSTPSGTSDTDTQYF. DNA of the CDR3: TGTGCCAGCAGCACCCCTTCAGGGACTAGCGACACAGATACGCAGTATTTT. V is TRBV7-3 and J is TRBJ2-3, with TRBD2 matching 10 bases. Germline CDR1 reads SGHTA; CDR2 reads FQGTGA. The CDR3 consists of 17 residues. With V trimmed by 5 bases and J by 2 bases, 10 bases remained unmatched.

The chain is built from TRBV6-5 and TRBJ2-1; 11 bases align to TRBD2. CDR3 length: 16 amino acids. Per germline, CDR1 MNHEY and CDR2 SVGAGI. Losses at the gene ends were 3 bases for V and 4 bases for J; bases not matched to a gene: 5. In DNA, the CDR3 is TGTGCCAGCAGTTATTCCCGGACTAGCGGGTACAATGAGCAGTTCTTC. Translating it yields CASSYSRTSGYNEQFF.

J is TRBJ2-1 and V is TRBV27, with 15 positions matching TRBD2. Germline loops: CDR1 MNHEY, CDR2 SMNVEV (reference sequence). V trimming: 5 bases; J trimming: 4 bases; junction bases outside the gene matches: 9. This CDR3 contains 18 residues. The CDR3 DNA sequence: TGTGCCAGCAGTCCCGGACTAGCGGGAGGGCCGGGGTACAATGAGCAGTTCTTC. It specifies CASSPGLAGGPGYNEQFF.

The genes are TRBV9 and TRBJ2-5; no clear D. The CDR3 runs to 14 residues. Trimming left V 0 bases short and J 2 bases short, with 8 bases between. Germline values: CDR1 SGDLS, CDR2 YYNGEE. The CDR3: CASSVGHFQETQYF. DNA of the CDR3: TGTGCCAGCAGCGTAGGACATTTTCAAGAGACCCAGTACTTC.

CDR3 coding DNA: TGCGCCAGCAGCCTAACAGGGTTCGGCACCGGGGAGCTGTTTTTT. It specifies CASSLTGFGTGELFF. The J gene is TRBJ2-2, the V gene TRBV5-1; D might be TRBD1 (6 bases). Deletions cut 4 bases from V and 4 bases from J, with 14 bases between. This CDR3 contains 15 residues. CDR1 SGHRS and CDR2 YFSETQ come from the germline V gene.

The V call is TRBV4-1, the J call TRBJ1-5, with TRBD1 as a possible D gene (5 bases). Germline values: CDR1 MGHRA, CDR2 YSYEKL. The V end was cut by 0 bases, the J end by 5 bases, with 11 bases between. This CDR3 is built from 15 residues. The chain's CDR3 is CASSQDKGVHQPQHF. CDR3 DNA: TGCGCCAGCAGCCAAGATAAAGGGGTGCATCAGCCCCAGCATTTT.

V and J are TRBV5-1 and TRBJ2-2; D may be TRBD1 (5 bases). CDR1 SGHRS and CDR2 YFSETQ come from the germline V gene. The CDR3 sequence is 16 residues long. With 3 bases removed from V and 6 bases from J, the gap between germline ends came to 18 bases. Here the CDR3 DNA reads TGCGCCAGCAGCTACTCCAGGGTATCTGAAGCCGGGGAGCTGTTTTTT. Its translation is CASSYSRVSEAGELFF.

V and J are TRBV5-1 and TRBJ1-1; TRBD1 matches 7 bases. This CDR3 has 14 amino acids. Germline lookup yields CDR1 SGHRS and CDR2 YFSETQ. Trimming removed 0 bases from V and 4 bases from J; junction bases left unmatched: 3. CDR3 nucleotides: TGCGCCAGCAGCTTGGGGGCAGGGGGCACTGAAGCTTTCTTT. This gives the protein CASSLGAGGTEAFF. The full variable domain, with the rest looked up from reference TRBV5-1 and TRBJ1-1, is KAGVTQTPRYLIKTRGQQVTLSCSPISGHRSVSWYQQTPGQGLQFLFEYFSETQRNKGNFPGRFSGRQFSNSRSEMNVSTLELGDSALYLCASSLGAGGTEAFFGQGTRLTVV.

The J gene is TRBJ1-2, the V gene TRBV9; 11 nucleotides align to TRBD1. The V gene's germline CDR1 is SGDLS and CDR2 YYNGEE. The CDR3 consists of 15 residues. The J segment lost 4 bases and the V segment lost 0 bases, leaving 2 bases of the junction unmatched. The CDR3 DNA is TGTGCCAGCAGCGTAGGGACAGGGGGCTTCTATGGCTACACCTTC. It codes for CASSVGTGGFYGYTF.

A single count supports this clone. The chain has TRBV28 and TRBJ1-2; D unresolved. The germline V gene encodes CDR1 MDHEN and CDR2 SYDVKM. CDR3 size: 13 residues. V dropped 5 bases and J dropped 5 bases, with 12 bases sitting between them. Written as DNA, the CDR3 is TGTGCCAGCAGTCCAAGGACTTTTTATGGCTACACCTTC. Translated: CASSPRTFYGYTF.